This TCR beta chain was identified in a study of T-cell reconstitution after alpha-beta-depleted transplantation in children. TCRbeta library preparation incorporated unique molecular identifiers. TCRdb processed the PCR reads anew with MiXCR; each CDR3 protein has one entry. The profile covers about 830,000 distinct CDR3 sequences, with 15% to 20% appearing a single time and 5% taken by the ten largest. The CDR3 totals 15 residues. V shed 0 bases and J 8 bases; nucleotides not matched to a gene: 8. The V gene's germline CDR1 is SGHRS and CDR2 YFSETQ. This specimen consisted of PBMCs, mostly from graft donor cells, obtained 360 days after TCRalphabeta/CD19-depleted stem cell transplant. The chain combines TRBV5-1 with TRBJ2-1; 7 positions agree with TRBD2. This clonotype was sampled from a male patient younger than 18 who had a stem cell transplant for acute lymphoblastic leukemia, so the T cells may come from the graft donor. Here the CDR3 reads CASSLDGGRLDEQFF. CDR3 bases: TGCGCCAGCAGCTTGGATGGCGGGAGACTGGATGAGCAGTTCTTC. Together with reference TRBV5-1 and TRBJ2-1, the CDR3 gives the full variable domain: KAGVTQTPRYLIKTRGQQVTLSCSPISGHRSVSWYQQTPGQGLQFLFEYFSETQRNKGNFPGRFSGRQFSNSRSEMNVSTLELGDSALYLCASSLDGGRLDEQFFGPGTRLTVL.